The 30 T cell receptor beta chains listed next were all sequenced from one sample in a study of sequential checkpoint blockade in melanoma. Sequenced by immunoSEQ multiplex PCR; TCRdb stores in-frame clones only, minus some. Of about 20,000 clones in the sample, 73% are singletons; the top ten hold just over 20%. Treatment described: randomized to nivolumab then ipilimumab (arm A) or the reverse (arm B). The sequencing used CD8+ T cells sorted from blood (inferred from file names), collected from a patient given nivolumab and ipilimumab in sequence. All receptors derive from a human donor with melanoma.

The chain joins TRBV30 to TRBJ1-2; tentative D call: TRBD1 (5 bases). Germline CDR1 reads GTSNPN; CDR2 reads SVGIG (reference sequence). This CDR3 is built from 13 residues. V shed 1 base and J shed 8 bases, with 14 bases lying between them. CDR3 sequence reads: CAWSGPQGIGYTF. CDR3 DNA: TGTGCCTGGAGTGGTCCGCAGGGTATAGGCTACACCTTC.

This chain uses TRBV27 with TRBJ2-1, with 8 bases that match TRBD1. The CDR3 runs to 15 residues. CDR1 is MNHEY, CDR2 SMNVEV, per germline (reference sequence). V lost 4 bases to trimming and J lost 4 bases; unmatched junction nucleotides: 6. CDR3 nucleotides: TGTGCCAGCAGTTCCGGGACAGGAGGGTACAATGAGCAGTTCTTC. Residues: CASSSGTGGYNEQFF.

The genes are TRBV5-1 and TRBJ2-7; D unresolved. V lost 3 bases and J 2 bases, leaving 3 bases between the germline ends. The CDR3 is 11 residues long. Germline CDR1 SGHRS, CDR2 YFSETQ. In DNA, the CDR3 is TGCGCCAGCAGCTCCGCCTACGAGCAGTACTTC. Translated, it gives CASSSAYEQYF.

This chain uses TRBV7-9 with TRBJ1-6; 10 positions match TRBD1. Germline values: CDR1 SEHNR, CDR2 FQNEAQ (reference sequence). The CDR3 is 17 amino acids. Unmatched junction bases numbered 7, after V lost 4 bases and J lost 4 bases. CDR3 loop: CASSSPRQGAYNSPLHF. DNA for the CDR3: TGTGCCAGCAGCTCCCCGAGACAGGGGGCTTATAATTCACCCCTCCACTTT.

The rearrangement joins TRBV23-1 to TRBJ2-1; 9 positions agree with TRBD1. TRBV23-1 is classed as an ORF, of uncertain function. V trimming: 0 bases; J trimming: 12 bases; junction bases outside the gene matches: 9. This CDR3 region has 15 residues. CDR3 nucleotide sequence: TGCGCCAGCAGTCAATCGGGACAGGGACGAAAGGGGCAGTTCTTC. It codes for CASSQSGQGRKGQFF.

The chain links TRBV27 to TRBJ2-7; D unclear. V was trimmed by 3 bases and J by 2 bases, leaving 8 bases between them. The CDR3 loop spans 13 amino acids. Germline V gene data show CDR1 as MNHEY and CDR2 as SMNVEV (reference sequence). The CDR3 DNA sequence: TGTGCCAGCAGTTTTGCAGTAACCTACGAGCAGTACTTC. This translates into CASSFAVTYEQYF.

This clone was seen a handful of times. The CDR3 here is CASSPLWLAGDYEQYF. The CDR3 DNA reads as TGTGCCAGCAGCCCTCTTTGGCTAGCGGGGGACTACGAGCAGTACTTC. This chain links TRBV6-6 with TRBJ2-7; 10 bases are shared with TRBD2. V lost 6 bases to trimming and J lost 3 bases; unmatched junction nucleotides: 11. The CDR3 spans 16 residues. Germline values: CDR1 MNHNY, CDR2 SVGAGI (reference sequence).

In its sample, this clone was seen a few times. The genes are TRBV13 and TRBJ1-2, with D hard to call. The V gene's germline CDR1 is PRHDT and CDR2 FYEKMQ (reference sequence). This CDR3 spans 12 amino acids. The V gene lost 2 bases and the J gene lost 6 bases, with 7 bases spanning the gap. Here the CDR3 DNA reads TGTGCCAGCAGCTTATCCGGGGATGGCTACACCTTC. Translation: CASSLSGDGYTF.

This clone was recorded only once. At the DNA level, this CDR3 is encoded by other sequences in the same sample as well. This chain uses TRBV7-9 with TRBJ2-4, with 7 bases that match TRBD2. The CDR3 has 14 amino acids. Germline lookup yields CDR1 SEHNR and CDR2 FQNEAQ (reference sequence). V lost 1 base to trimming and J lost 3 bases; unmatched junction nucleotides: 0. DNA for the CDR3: TGTGCCAGCAGCTTAGGCGGGGGCAAAAACATTCAGTACTTC. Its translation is CASSLGGGKNIQYF.

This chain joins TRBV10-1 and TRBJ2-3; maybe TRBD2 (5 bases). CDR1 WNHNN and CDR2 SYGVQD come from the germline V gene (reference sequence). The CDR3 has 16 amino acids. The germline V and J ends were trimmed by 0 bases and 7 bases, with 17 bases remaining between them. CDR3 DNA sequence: TGCGCCAGCAGTGAGTCTCTCGCGGGCTCGGAGAATACGCAGTATTTT. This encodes CASSESLAGSENTQYF.

CDR3 amino acids: CAWSGFEGGVSTDTQYF. The CDR3 DNA sequence: TGTGCCTGGAGTGGTTTTGAGGGAGGGGTTAGCACAGATACGCAGTATTTT. This chain joins TRBV30 and TRBJ2-3, with 7 bases identical to TRBD2. The CDR3 loop spans 17 amino acids. J lost 0 bases, V lost 1 base, and 10 bases had no gene match. Germline-derived CDR1 and CDR2 are GTSNPN and SVGIG (reference sequence).

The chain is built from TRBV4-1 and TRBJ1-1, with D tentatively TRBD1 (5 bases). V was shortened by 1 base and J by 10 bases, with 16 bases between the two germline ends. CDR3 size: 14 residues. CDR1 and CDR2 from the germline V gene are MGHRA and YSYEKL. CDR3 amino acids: CASSQVGFGGVAFF. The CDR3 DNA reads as TGCGCCAGCAGCCAAGTGGGTTTCGGGGGGGTAGCTTTCTTT.

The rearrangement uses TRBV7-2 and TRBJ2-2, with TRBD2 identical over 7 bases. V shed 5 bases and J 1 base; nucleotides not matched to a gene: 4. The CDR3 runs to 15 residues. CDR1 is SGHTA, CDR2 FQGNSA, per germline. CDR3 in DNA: TGTGCCAGCAGCGAGGGACTACTGAACACCGGGGAGCTGTTTTTT. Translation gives CASSEGLLNTGELFF.

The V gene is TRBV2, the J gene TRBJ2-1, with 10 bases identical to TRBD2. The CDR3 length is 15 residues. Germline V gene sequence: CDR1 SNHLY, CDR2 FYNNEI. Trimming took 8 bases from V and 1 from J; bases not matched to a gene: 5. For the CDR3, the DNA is TGTGCCAGCGAGGGGACTAGCGAGTCCTACAATGAGCAGTTCTTC. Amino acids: CASEGTSESYNEQFF. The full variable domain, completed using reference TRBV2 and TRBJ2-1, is EPEVTQTPSHQVTQMGQEVILRCVPISNHLYFYWYRQILGQKVEFLVSFYNNEISEKSEIFDDQFSVERPDGSNFTLKIRSTKLEDSAMYFCASEGTSESYNEQFFGPGTRLTVL.

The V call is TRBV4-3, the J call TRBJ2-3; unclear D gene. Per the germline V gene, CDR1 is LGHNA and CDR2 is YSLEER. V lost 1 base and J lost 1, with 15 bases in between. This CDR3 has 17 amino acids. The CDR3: CASSQVGPQVRTDTQYF. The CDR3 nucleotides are TGCGCCAGCAGCCAAGTCGGCCCGCAGGTACGCACAGATACGCAGTATTTT.

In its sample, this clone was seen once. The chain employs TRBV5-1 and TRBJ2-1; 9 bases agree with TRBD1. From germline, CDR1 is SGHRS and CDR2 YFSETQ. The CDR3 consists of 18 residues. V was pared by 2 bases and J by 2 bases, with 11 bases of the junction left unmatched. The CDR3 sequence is CASSLTVTGTGPYNEQFF. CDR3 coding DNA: TGCGCCAGCAGCTTAACTGTTACCGGGACAGGGCCCTACAATGAGCAGTTCTTC.

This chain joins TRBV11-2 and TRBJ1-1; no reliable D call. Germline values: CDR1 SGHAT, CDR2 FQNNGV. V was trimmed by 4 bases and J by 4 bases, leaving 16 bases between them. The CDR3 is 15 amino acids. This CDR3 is CASSSNTNPGTEAFF. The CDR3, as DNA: TGTGCCAGCAGCTCCAATACGAACCCAGGCACTGAAGCTTTCTTT.

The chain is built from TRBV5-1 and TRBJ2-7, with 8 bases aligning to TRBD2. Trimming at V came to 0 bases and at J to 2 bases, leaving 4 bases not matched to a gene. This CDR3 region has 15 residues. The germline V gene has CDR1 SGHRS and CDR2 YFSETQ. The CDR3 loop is CASSLDSGAAYEQYF. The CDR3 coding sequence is TGCGCCAGCAGCTTGGATAGCGGGGCCGCCTACGAGCAGTACTTC.

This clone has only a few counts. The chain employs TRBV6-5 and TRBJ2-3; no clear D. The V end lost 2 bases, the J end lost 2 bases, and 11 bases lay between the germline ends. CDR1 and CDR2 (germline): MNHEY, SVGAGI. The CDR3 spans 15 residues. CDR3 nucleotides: TGTGCCAGCAGTTACGATGGCAGATCCACAGATACGCAGTATTTT. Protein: CASSYDGRSTDTQYF.

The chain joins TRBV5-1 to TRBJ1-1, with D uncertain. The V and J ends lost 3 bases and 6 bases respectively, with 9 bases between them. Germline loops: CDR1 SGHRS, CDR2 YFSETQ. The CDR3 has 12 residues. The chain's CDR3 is CASSSGRPEAFF. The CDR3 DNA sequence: TGCGCCAGCAGCTCCGGGAGGCCTGAAGCTTTCTTT. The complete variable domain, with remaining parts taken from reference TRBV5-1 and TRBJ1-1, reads KAGVTQTPRYLIKTRGQQVTLSCSPISGHRSVSWYQQTPGQGLQFLFEYFSETQRNKGNFPGRFSGRQFSNSRSEMNVSTLELGDSALYLCASSSGRPEAFFGQGTRLTVV.

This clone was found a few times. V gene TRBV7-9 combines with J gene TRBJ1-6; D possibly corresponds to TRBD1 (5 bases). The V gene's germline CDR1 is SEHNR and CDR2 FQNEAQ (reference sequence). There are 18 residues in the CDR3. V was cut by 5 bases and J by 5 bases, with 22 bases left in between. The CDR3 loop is CASSHSPSRGRNNSPLHF. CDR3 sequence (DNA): TGTGCCAGCAGCCATTCGCCGTCAAGGGGCAGAAATAATTCACCCCTCCACTTT.

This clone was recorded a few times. This CDR3 reads CASIGTRTYEQYF. Written as DNA, the CDR3 is TGTGCCAGCATTGGGACACGGACCTACGAGCAGTACTTC. The V gene is TRBV6-5, the J gene TRBJ2-7; D perhaps matches TRBD1 (6 bases). V was pared by 7 bases and J by 2 bases, with 12 bases between. This CDR3 has 13 amino acids. CDR1 MNHEY and CDR2 SVGAGI come from the germline V gene.

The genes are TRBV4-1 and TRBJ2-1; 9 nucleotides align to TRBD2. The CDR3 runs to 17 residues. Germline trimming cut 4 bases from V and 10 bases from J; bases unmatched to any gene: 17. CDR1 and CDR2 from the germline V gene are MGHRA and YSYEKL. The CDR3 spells CASSPSGVASYNVEQFF. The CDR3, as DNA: TGCGCCAGCAGCCCTAGCGGGGTAGCCTCCTACAATGTGGAGCAGTTCTTC.

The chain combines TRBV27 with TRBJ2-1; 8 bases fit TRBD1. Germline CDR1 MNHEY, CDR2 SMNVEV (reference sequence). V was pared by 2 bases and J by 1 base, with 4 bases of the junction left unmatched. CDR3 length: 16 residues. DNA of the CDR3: TGTGCCAGCAGTTTAGATACAGGGGGATCCTACAATGAGCAGTTCTTC. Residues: CASSLDTGGSYNEQFF.

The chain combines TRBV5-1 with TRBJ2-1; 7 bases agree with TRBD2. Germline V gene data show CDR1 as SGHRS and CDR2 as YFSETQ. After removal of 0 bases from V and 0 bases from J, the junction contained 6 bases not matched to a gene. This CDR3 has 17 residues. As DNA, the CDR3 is TGCGCCAGCAGCTTGGCCTTTGGGGGGGGCTCCTACAATGAGCAGTTCTTC. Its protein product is CASSLAFGGGSYNEQFF.

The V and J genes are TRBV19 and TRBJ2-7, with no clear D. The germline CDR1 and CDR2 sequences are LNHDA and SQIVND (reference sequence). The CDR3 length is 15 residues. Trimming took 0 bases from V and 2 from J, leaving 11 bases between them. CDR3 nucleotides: TGTGCCAGTAGTATAGATAGCCGAATAGCCTACGAGCAGTACTTC. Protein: CASSIDSRIAYEQYF.

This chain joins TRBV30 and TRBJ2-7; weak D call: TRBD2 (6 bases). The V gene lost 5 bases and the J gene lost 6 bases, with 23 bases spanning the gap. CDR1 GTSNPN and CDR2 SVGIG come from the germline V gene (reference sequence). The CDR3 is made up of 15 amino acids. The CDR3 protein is CAWATWRVGVLEQYF. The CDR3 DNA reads TGTGCCTGGGCTACATGGAGGGTTGGGGTCCTCGAGCAGTACTTC.

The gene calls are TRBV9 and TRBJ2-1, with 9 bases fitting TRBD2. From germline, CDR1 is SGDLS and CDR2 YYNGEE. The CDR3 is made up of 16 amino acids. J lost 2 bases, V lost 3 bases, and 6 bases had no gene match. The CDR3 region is CASSGRSGRTYNEQFF. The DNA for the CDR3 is TGTGCCAGCAGCGGAAGGAGCGGGAGGACCTACAATGAGCAGTTCTTC.

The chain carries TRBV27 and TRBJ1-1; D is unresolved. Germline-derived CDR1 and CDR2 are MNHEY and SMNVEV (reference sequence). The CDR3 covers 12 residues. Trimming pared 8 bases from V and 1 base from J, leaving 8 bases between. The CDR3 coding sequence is TGTGCCAGCGCAACGGGGAACACTGAAGCTTTCTTT. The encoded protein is CASATGNTEAFF.

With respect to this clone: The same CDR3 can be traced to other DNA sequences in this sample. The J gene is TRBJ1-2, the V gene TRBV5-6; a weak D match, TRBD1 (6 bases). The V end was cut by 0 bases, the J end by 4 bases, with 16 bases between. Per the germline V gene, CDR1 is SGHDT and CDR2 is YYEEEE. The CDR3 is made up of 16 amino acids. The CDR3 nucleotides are TGTGCCAGCAGCTTGGATTTACAGGGAGTACTCTATGGCTACACCTTC. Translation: CASSLDLQGVLYGYTF.